This section outlines one T cell receptor beta chain sequence together with its context. Per the original data handling: Researchers report that nucleated cell counts were estimated from reference gene primer amplification. Only in-frame clones appear in the TCRdb table, and some are missing; sequencing was by immunoSEQ multiplex PCR. The V and J calls and the clone size are those of that table, but D and trimming were determined from the DNA. The sample consists of 100,000 to 150,000 clones, over 75% of them appearing once. These data belong to a study of blood T cell repertoires in COVID-19. Study-wide background: From the United States, Italy and Spain came samples of acute and convalescent COVID-19. Sources were T cells, B-cell-depleted T cells, or PBMCs; the material itself was cDNA or gDNA.

Enrolment of Seattle patients took place during active infection, and they were followed longitudinally. CDR3 length: 14 residues. Germline V gene data show CDR1 as SGHNT and CDR2 as YENEEA. Trimming cost V 5 bases and J 1 base; bases outside gene matches: 3. The origin of this receptor is a man aged 25-45 years with COVID-19, enrolled during active disease. Material: peripheral blood. The V call is TRBV11-3, the J call TRBJ2-5; 8 positions match TRBD1. In DNA form, the CDR3 reads TGTGCCAGCAGCAAACAGGGGGGCCAAGAGACCCAGTACTTC. Translated: CASSKQGGQETQYF.